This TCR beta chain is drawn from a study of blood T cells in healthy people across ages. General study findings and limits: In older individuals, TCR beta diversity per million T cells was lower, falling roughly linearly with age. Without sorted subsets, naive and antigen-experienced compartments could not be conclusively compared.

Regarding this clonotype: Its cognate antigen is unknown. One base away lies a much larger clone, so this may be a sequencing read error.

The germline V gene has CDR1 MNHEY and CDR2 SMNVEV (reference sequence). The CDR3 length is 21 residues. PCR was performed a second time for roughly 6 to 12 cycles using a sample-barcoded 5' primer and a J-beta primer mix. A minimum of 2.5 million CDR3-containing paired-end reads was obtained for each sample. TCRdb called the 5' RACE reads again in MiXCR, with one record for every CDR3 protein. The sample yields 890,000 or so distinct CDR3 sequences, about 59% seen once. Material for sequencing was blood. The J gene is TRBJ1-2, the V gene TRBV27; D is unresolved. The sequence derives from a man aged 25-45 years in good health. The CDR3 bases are TGTGCCAGCAGTTTAAATCGACCAACCGGAGGGTTTGAGGGCCCCGACTATAGCTACACCTTC. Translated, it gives CASSLNRPTGGFEGPDYSYTF.